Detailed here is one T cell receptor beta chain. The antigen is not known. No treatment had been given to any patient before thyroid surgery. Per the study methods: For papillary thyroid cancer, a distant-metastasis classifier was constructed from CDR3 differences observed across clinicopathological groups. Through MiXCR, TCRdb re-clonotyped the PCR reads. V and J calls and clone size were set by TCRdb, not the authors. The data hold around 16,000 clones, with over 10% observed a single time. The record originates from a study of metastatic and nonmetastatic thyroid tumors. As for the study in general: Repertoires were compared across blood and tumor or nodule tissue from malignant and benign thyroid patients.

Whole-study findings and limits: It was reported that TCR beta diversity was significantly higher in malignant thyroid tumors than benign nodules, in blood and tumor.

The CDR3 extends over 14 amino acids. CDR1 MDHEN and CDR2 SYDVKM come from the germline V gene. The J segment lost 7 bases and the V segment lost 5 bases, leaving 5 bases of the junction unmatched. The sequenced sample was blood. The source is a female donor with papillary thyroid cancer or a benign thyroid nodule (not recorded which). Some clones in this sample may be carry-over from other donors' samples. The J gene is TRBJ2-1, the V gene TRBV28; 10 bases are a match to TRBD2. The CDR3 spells CASSQAGGRNEQFF. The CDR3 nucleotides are TGTGCCAGCAGTCAAGCGGGGGGGCGGAATGAGCAGTTCTTC.